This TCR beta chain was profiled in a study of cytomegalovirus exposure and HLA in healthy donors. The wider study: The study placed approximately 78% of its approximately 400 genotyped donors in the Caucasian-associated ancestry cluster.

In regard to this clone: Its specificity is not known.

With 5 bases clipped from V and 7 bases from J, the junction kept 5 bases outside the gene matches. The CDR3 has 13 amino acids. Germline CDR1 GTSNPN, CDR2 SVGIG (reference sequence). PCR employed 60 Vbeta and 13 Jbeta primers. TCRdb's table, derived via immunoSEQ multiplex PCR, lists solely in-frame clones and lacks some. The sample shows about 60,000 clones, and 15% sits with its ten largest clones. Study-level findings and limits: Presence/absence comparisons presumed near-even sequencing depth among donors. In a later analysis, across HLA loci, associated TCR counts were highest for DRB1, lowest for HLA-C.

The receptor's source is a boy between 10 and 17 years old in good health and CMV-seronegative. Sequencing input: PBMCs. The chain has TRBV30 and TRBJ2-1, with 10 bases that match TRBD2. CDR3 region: CAWSTSGWNEQFF. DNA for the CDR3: TGTGCCTGGTCGACTAGCGGGTGGAATGAGCAGTTCTTC. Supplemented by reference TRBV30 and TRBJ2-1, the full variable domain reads SQTIHQWPATLVQPVGSPLSLECTVEGTSNPNLYWYRQAAGRGLQLLFYSVGIGQISSEVPQNLSASRPQDRQFILSSKKLLLSDSGFYLCAWSTSGWNEQFFGPGTRLTVL.